The entry that follows covers one T cell receptor beta chain sequence. This clone is a singleton in its sample. Its antigen is currently not known. Per-base qualities were not stored, and no clone one base away is much larger. The record originates from a study of T cell responses to AZD1222 COVID-19 vaccine (dated by TCRdb to about 2021). Looking at the study overall: AZD1222 recipients with second doses at about 4 weeks or about 12 weeks were pooled, because spike-specific TCR depth and breadth did not differ between schedules. A total of 233 trial participants underwent TCR sequencing, of whom approximately 200 had received two doses of AZD1222 and some 25 had received two doses of the MenACWY control vaccine. Trial participants were enrolled into age subgroups of 18-55, 56-69 and 70-plus years, which contained roughly 140, 27 and 60 TCR-sequenced participants, respectively. The investigation overall reported the following: No day 14 peak-response samples were available, so repertoires were characterized only after the peak T cell response. The whole spike protein was spanned by vaccine-associated CD4 TCRs, and dominant responses were seen in regions 160-218 and 743-854. Most participants were white British and females outnumbered males, and the authors suggested that clonal diversity may have been underestimated. A significant rise in spike-specific TCR breadth and depth was observed after two AZD1222 doses relative to day 0 and relative to MenACWY recipients. Only a handful of AZD1222 recipients were SARS-CoV-2 seropositive at baseline, limiting conclusions about previously exposed vaccinees. In the small 56-69-year group, the increase in depth fell short of significance, most likely because of low power. Reportedly, close to half of the unique spike-specific TCRs recognized epitopes lying outside the regions that are mutated in the B.1.351 and B.1.1.7 variants.

The intended sense of this specimen's time point label: baseline before first vaccination. Vaccinee samples were obtained from the UK trials COV001 and COV002, which included a single-blind randomized controlled phase 2/3 trial of AZD1222 (ChAdOx1 nCoV-19) in healthy adults. For TCRbeta chain sequencing, PBMC samples from trial participants were taken at day 0 and at day 28 after the second dose. The CDR3 regions of human TCRbeta chains were analyzed by immunosequencing. The study's processing was this. Repertoire TCRs were matched against a reference library of SARS-CoV-2-specific TCRs generated with the MIRA antigen-specificity platform. Breadth was defined as the fraction of unique TCRs that were SARS-CoV-2-associated. Depth was defined as the fraction of total T cells that were SARS-CoV-2-associated. Using the MIRA data, each spike-specific TCR was mapped to the spike region that the TCR reacts to and placed in a CD4 or CD8 class. Log10-transformed breadth and depth values were compared by one-way ANOVA with Sidak's multiple comparisons tests. In its TCRdb copy, this immuneACCESS table keeps in-frame sequences only and misses some clones. Where compared with another copy, unresolved V genes explain less than half of these, and the others have no known cause. The V and J calls and clone size were taken over from that table, and D and trimming were inferred from the DNA. The sample table shows over 100,000 clones, and about nine tenths are seen once. The ten largest clones add up to over 6.5% of the sample.

Here the sequenced sample was peripheral blood, taken on day 0 of AZD1222 vaccination. The receptor was derived from an adult in good health.

Read as DNA, the sequence is TGTGCCTGGAGTGTACTAAGGGAAGGCCAGCCCCAGCATTTT. It is translated as CAWSVLREGQPQHF. The chain uses TRBV30 and TRBJ1-5; the D gene cannot be resolved reliably. The CDR3 runs 14 residues from the cysteine to the phenylalanine. Only the CDR3 DNA stays, 42 bases, in frame from base 1. The germline V gene (reference sequence) supplies CDR1 GTSNPN and CDR2 SVGIG. Trimming takes 0 bases from V and 7 bases from J, and the germline ends sit 13 bases apart.